This T cell receptor beta chain is from a study of blood T cell repertoires in COVID-19. Study-level information: Samples of COVID-19 (acute and convalescent) were obtained from the United States, Italy and Spain. From T cells, B-cell-depleted T cells, or PBMCs came the material, which was cDNA or gDNA.

Authors' methods: Amplified reference gene primers provided the basis for estimating nucleated cell counts. Produced via immunoSEQ multiplex PCR; TCRdb's table is partial and in-frame only. The V and J calls and clone size are taken from that table; D and trimming were inferred from the DNA. The data contain about 220,000 clones, under 90% of them singletons. Deletions cut 2 bases from V and 10 bases from J, with 15 bases between. Germline lookup yields CDR1 SNHLY and CDR2 FYNNEI. This CDR3 has 13 amino acids. This chain links TRBV2 with TRBJ2-7; weak D call: TRBD1 (5 bases). This receptor was taken from a woman of 80 years or more with acute or convalescent COVID-19. The sample was peripheral blood. The CDR3 reads CASSERERGSQYF. The CDR3 DNA sequence: TGTGCCAGCAGTGAACGTGAAAGGGGATCCCAGTACTTC.